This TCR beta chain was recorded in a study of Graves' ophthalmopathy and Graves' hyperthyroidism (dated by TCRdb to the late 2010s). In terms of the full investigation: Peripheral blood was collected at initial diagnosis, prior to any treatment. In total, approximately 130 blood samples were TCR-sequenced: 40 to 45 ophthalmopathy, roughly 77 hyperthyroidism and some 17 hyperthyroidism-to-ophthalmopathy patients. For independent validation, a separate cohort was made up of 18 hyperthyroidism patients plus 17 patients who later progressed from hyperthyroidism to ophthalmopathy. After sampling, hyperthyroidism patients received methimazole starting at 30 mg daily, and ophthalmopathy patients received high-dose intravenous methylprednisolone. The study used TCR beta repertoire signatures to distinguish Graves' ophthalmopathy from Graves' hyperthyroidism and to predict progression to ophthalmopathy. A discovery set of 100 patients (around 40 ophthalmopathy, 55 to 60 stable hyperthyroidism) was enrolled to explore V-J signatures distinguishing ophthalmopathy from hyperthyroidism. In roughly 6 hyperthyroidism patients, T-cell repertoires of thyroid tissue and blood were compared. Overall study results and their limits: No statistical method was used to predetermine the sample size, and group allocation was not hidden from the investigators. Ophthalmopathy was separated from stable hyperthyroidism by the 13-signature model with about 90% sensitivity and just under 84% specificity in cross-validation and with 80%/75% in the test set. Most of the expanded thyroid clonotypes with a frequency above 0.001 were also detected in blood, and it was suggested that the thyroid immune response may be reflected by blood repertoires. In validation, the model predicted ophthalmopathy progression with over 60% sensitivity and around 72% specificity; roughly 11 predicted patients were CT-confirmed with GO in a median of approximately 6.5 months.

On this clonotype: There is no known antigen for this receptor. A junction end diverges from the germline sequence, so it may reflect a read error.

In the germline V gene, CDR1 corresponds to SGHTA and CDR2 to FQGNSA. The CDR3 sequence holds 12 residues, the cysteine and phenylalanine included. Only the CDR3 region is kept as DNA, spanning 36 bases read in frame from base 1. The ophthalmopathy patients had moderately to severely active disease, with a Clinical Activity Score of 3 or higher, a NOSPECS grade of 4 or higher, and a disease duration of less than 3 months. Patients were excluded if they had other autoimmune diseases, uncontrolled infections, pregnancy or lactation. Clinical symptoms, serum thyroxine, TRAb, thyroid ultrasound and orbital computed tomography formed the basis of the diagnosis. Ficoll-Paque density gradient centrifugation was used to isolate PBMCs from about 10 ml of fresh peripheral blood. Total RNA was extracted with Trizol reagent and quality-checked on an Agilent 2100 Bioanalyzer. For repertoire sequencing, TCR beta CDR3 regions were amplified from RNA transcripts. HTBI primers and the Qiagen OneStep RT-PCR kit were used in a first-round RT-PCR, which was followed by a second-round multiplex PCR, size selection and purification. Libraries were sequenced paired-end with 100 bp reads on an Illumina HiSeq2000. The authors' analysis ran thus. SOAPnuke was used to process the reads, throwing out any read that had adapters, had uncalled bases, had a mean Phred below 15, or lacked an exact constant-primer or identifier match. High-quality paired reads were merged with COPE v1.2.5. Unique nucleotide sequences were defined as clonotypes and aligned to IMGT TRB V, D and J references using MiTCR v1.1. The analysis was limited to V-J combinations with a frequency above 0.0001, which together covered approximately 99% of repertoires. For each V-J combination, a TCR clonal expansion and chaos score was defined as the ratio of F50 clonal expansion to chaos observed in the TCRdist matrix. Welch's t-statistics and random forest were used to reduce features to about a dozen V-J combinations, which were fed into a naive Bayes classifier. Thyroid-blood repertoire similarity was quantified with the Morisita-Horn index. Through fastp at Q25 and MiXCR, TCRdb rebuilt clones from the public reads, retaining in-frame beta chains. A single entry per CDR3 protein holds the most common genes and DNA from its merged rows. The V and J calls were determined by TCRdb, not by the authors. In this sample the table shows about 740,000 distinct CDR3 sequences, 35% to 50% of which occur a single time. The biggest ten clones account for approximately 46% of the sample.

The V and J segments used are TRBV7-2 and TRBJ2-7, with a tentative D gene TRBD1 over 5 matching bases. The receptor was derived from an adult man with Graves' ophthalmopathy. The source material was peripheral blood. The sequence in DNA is TGTGCCAGCAGCCTCCACGGCAGGGAAAAACACTTC. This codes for CASSLHGREKHF.